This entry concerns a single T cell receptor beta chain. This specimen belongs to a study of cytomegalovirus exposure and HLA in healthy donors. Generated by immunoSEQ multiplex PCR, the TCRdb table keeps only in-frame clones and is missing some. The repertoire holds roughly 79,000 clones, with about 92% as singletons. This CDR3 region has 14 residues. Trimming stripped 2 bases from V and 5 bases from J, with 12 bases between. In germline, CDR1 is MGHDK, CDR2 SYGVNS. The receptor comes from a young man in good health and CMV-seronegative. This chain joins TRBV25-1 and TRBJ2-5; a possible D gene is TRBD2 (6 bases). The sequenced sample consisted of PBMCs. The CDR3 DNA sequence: TGTGCCAGCAGTGAACGGGGCGGGATTGAGACCCAGTACTTC. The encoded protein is CASSERGGIETQYF.